These 20 T cell receptor beta chains originate from one sample sequenced in a study of spatial heterogeneity in lung cancer. Specified time point: sample taken at primary tumor resection. Sequencing was performed on whole RNA extracted from tumor and nontumor lung tissue, or from frozen PBMC, and the material was left unsorted. Each CDR3 protein is one row after TCRdb ran MiXCR on the 5' RACE reads. The sample has about 21,000 distinct CDR3 sequences, just over 4.5% seen once. The sample in question was PBMCs, obtained at surgery. All receptors come from a male donor with early-stage non-small cell lung cancer.

The chain joins TRBV6-5 to TRBJ2-1; D uncertain. In germline, CDR1 is MNHEY, CDR2 SVGAGI. Between the trimmed V and J ends, which lost 6 bases and 8 bases, there was a span of 17 bases. The CDR3 totals 14 residues. CDR3 DNA: TGTGCCAGCAGAGACCACGGAGCAGTGGATGAGCAGTTCTTC. Its translation: CASRDHGAVDEQFF.

Many counts were recorded for this clonotype. The V call is TRBV7-2, the J call TRBJ2-7, with D possibly matching TRBD2 (5 bases). In germline, CDR1 is SGHTA, CDR2 FQGNSA. The CDR3 loop spans 11 amino acids. Trimming took off 5 bases at V and 7 bases at J, with 9 bases between the two ends. The CDR3 DNA is TGTGCCAGCAGCCCGGACTGGGAGCAGTACTTC. Translated, it gives CASSPDWEQYF.

The V call is TRBV12-3 or TRBV12-4, the J call TRBJ2-1; TRBD1 matches at 12 bases. The V segment lost 5 bases and the J segment 4 bases; nucleotides outside the gene matches: 3. The CDR3 totals 15 residues. CDR3 region: CASSKGQGAYNEQFF. Written as DNA, the CDR3 is TGTGCCAGCAGTAAGGGACAGGGGGCATACAATGAGCAGTTCTTC.

This clonotype was seen at least ten times. The chain combines TRBV12-3 or TRBV12-4 with TRBJ1-2, with 8 bases lining up with TRBD1. Trimming took 3 bases from V and 2 from J; bases not matched to a gene: 5. The CDR3 contains 15 residues. Here the CDR3 reads CASSFQDRVNYGYTF. The CDR3 DNA follows: TGTGCCAGCAGTTTCCAGGACAGGGTAAACTATGGCTACACCTTC.

This clonotype was detected ten times or more. CDR3 sequence (DNA): TGCAGTGCCCCTGACTACCAAGAGACCCAGTACTTC. Translated: CSAPDYQETQYF. The gene calls are TRBV20-1 and TRBJ2-5; D not certain. Germline values: CDR1 DFQATT, CDR2 SNEGSKA (reference sequence). The CDR3 extends over 12 amino acids. Between the trimmed V and J ends, which lost 6 bases and 0 bases, there was a span of 8 bases.

This clonotype was counted ten times or more. The CDR3 protein is CSAAGSYGYTF. For the CDR3, the DNA is TGCAGTGCCGCGGGGAGCTATGGCTACACCTTC. The rearrangement links TRBV20-1 to TRBJ1-2; no clear D. Germline assignment: CDR1 DFQATT and CDR2 SNEGSKA (reference sequence). The CDR3 runs 11 residues. V dropped 6 bases and J dropped 4 bases, with 9 bases sitting between them.

By sample fraction, this clonotype is medium-sized. The chain has TRBV5-1 and TRBJ2-7; 8 bases align to TRBD1. CDR3 length: 13 residues. Germline CDR1 reads SGHRS; CDR2 reads YFSETQ. J gave up 7 bases and V 2 bases, and 5 bases lay outside the gene matches. The CDR3 region is CASSFGQGKEQYF. In DNA form, the CDR3 reads TGCGCCAGCAGCTTTGGACAGGGTAAGGAGCAGTACTTC.

This chain joins TRBV12-3 or TRBV12-4 and TRBJ2-7, with 7 bases fitting TRBD2. Trimming took 7 bases from V and 10 from J; bases not matched to a gene: 7. CDR3 length: 11 amino acids. The CDR3 sequence: CASMGGEEQYF. CDR3 coding DNA: TGTGCCAGCATGGGGGGGGAGGAACAGTACTTC.

This clonotype was picked up many times. The gene calls are TRBV29-1 and TRBJ2-3, with a possible D match to TRBD2 (5 bases). Trimming cost V 4 bases and J 0 bases, with 14 bases left between them. Germline V lookup: CDR1 SQVTM, CDR2 ANQGSEA. The CDR3 has 15 amino acids. The CDR3 nucleotides are TGCAGCGTTGCAATTGGACTCACTAGCACAGATACGCAGTATTTT. Protein sequence: CSVAIGLTSTDTQYF.

Many counts were recorded for this clonotype. V usage is TRBV5-1 and J usage is TRBJ1-1; possibly TRBD1 for D (5 bases). V was pared by 6 bases and J by 0 bases, with 21 bases between. Germline V gives CDR1 SGHRS, CDR2 YFSETQ. There are 17 residues in the CDR3. The DNA for the CDR3 is TGCGCCAGCACCTCACGCGGAGGGGCCCTAATGAACACTGAAGCTTTCTTT. The encoded protein is CASTSRGGALMNTEAFF.

CDR3 sequence: CASSDSIGELFF. CDR3 DNA: TGTGCCAGCAGTGATTCGATCGGGGAGCTGTTTTTT. V and J are TRBV9 and TRBJ2-2; D unclear. Germline lookup yields CDR1 SGDLS and CDR2 YYNGEE. V was pared by 5 bases and J by 7 bases, with 9 bases between. There are 12 residues in the CDR3.

Sample share makes this clonotype medium-sized (0.01 to 0.1%). The rearrangement links TRBV5-1 to TRBJ1-4; D gene uncertain. The CDR3 extends over 14 amino acids. Per germline, CDR1 SGHRS and CDR2 YFSETQ. The V and J ends lost 4 bases and 7 bases respectively, with 14 bases between them. The CDR3 reads CASSQTFRGEKLFF. DNA for the CDR3: TGCGCCAGCAGCCAGACCTTCCGGGGTGAAAAACTGTTTTTT.

This clonotype came up many times. The chain recombines TRBV7-9 with TRBJ1-3; D ambiguous. V shed 8 bases and J shed 0 bases, with 8 bases lying between them. Germline CDR1 and CDR2: SEHNR and FQNEAQ (reference sequence). The CDR3 spans 13 residues. The DNA of the CDR3 is TGTGCCAGCGCGATTCCCTCTGGAAACACCATATATTTT. Its protein is CASAIPSGNTIYF.

In this sample, this clonotype turned up many times. The chain joins TRBV28 to TRBJ2-7, with 7 bases aligning to TRBD1. CDR1 is MDHEN and CDR2 is SYDVKM in the germline V gene. This CDR3 region has 16 residues. V was pared by 2 bases and J by 1 base, with 8 bases of the junction left unmatched. CDR3 sequence (DNA): TGTGCCAGCAGTTTAGCTGACAGGGCCCCTTCCTACGAGCAGTACTTC. It specifies CASSLADRAPSYEQYF.

By proportion, this clonotype is medium-sized. The J gene is TRBJ1-1, the V gene TRBV6-5; D is unclear. The germline gives CDR1 MNHEY, CDR2 SVGAGI. The CDR3 spans 12 residues. V was clipped by 8 bases and J by 1 base, with 8 bases between them. In DNA form, the CDR3 reads TGTGCCAGCGGTCAAAGGAACACTGAAGCTTTCTTT. It codes for CASGQRNTEAFF.

This clonotype was detected many times. The J gene is TRBJ1-2, the V gene TRBV28; D unresolved. Germline V gives CDR1 MDHEN, CDR2 SYDVKM. V was clipped by 6 bases and J by 2 bases, with 31 bases between them. The CDR3 runs to 20 residues. CDR3 DNA sequence: TGTGCCAGCAGACTCGCAGACTTCGACTTACCCGAATACAGAAACTATGGCTACACCTTC. Protein: CASRLADFDLPEYRNYGYTF.

The V and J genes are TRBV5-1 and TRBJ2-5; D is unresolved. Germline-derived CDR1 and CDR2 are SGHRS and YFSETQ. V shed 4 bases and J shed 2 bases, with 18 bases lying between them. CDR3 length: 16 residues. The CDR3 spells CASSHHDTRRQETQYF. The CDR3 DNA follows: TGCGCCAGCAGCCACCACGACACAAGGCGACAAGAGACCCAGTACTTC.

In this sample, this clonotype turned up many times. V gene TRBV28 combines with J gene TRBJ2-1; 11 nucleotides agree with TRBD2. The CDR3 extends over 15 amino acids. Germline trimming cut 7 bases from V and 7 bases from J; bases unmatched to any gene: 9. CDR1 is MDHEN and CDR2 is SYDVKM in the germline V gene. The CDR3 region has the DNA TGTGCCAGCAATTTTCTAGCGGGGGGAAGGAATGAGCAGTTCTTC. It specifies CASNFLAGGRNEQFF. Based on the CDR3 plus reference TRBV28 and TRBJ2-1, the full variable domain is DVKVTQSSRYLVKRTGEKVFLECVQDMDHENMFWYRQDPGLGLRLIYFSYDVKMKEKGDIPEGYSVSREKKERFSLILESASTNQTSMYLCASNFLAGGRNEQFFGPGTRLTVL.

The chain recombines TRBV20-1 with TRBJ2-3; 12 bases are a match to TRBD1. Per germline, CDR1 DFQATT and CDR2 SNEGSKA (reference sequence). The CDR3 is 17 residues long. After removal of 2 bases from V and 6 bases from J, the junction contained 12 bases not matched to a gene. The CDR3 protein is CSARNPSGTGGVDTQYF. The CDR3 DNA sequence: TGCAGTGCTAGAAACCCTTCCGGGACAGGGGGCGTCGATACGCAGTATTTT.

This clonotype was recorded a few times. The chain combines TRBV28 with TRBJ1-1, with D uncertain. Trimming took off 5 bases at V and 0 bases at J, with 16 bases between the two ends. The CDR3 totals 16 residues. Germline V gives CDR1 MDHEN, CDR2 SYDVKM. The CDR3 loop reads CASSPIPILMNTEAFF. CDR3 sequence (DNA): TGTGCCAGCAGTCCTATCCCCATTCTGATGAACACTGAAGCTTTCTTT.